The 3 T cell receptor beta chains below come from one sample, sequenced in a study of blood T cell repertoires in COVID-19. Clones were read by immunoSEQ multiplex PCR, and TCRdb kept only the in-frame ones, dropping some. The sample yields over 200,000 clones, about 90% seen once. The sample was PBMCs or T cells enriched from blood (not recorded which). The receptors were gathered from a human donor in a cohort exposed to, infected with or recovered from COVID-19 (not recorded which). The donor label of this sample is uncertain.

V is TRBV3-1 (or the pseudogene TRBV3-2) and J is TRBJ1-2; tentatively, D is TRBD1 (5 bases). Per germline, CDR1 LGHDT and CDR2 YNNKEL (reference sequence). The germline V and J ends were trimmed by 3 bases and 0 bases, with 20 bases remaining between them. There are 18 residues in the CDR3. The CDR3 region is CASSHSQGGVGANYGYTF. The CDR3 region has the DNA TGTGCCAGCAGCCACTCACAAGGAGGGGTGGGTGCTAACTATGGCTACACCTTC.

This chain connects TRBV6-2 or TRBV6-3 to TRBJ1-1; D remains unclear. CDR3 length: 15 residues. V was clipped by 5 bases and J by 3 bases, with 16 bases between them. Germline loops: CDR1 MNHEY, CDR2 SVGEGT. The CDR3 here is CASSQRPRQDTEAFF. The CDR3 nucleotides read TGTGCCAGCAGTCAAAGACCTCGGCAGGACACTGAAGCTTTCTTT.

CDR3 DNA: TGTGCCTGGGGACAGGATACTGGAAACACCATATATTTT. It encodes CAWGQDTGNTIYF. J is TRBJ1-3 and V is TRBV30; 7 nucleotides agree with TRBD1. CDR3 length equals 13 residues. The V gene's germline CDR1 is GTSNPN and CDR2 SVGIG (reference sequence). Germline trimming cut 5 bases from V and 2 bases from J; bases unmatched to any gene: 3.